This is a list of T cell receptor beta chains from one sample in a study of OX40 agonist ivuxolimab in advanced cancers. Method: immunoSEQ multiplex PCR; TCRdb's copy keeps in-frame clones and lacks some. The sample has about 76,000 clones, less than 90% seen once. The input for sequencing was CD4+ or CD8+ T cells sorted from blood, taken in a trial of the OX40 agonist ivuxolimab. The source of these receptors is an adult with an advanced solid tumor such as melanoma, head and neck, liver or kidney cancer. Each CDR3 is given with its conserved first and last residue. D genes are given only for firm matches. Size is omitted from some rows. Given values are once, few, many or a class for expanded clones.

v_gene	abundance	j_gene	d_gene	CDR3aa	CDR3nt
TRBV30	-	TRBJ1-2	-	CAWSAYQLIREDYGYTF	TGTGCCTGGAGTGCCTATCAACTCATTCGTGAAGACTATGGCTACACCTTC
TRBV6-6	-	TRBJ2-5	-	CASRARETQYF	TGTGCCAGCAGGGCGAGAGAGACCCAGTACTTC
TRBV10-3	-	TRBJ2-5	-	CAISAPDGEGETQYF	TGTGCCATCAGTGCTCCGGACGGGGAAGGAGAGACCCAGTACTTC
TRBV6-1	-	TRBJ2-7	-	CASKASADEQYF	TGTGCCAGCAAGGCTAGCGCGGACGAGCAGTACTTC
TRBV29-1	-	TRBJ1-1	-	CSPVRDPNTEAFF	TGCAGCCCCGTCCGGGACCCCAACACTGAAGCTTTCTTT
TRBV7-2	-	TRBJ1-5	TRBD1	CASNGDSVSNQPQHF	TGTGCCAGCAATGGGGACAGTGTTAGCAATCAGCCCCAGCATTTT
TRBV30	once	TRBJ1-3	-	CAWSVGLAGAGNTIYF	TGTGCCTGGAGTGTGGGGCTCGCGGGAGCTGGAAACACCATATATTTT
TRBV4-2	-	TRBJ1-2	-	CASSRSDSQGRGYTF	TGTGCCAGCAGCCGGAGCGACTCCCAGGGTCGCGGCTACACCTTC
TRBV18	-	TRBJ1-1	-	CASSPPISLPGMNTEAFF	TGTGCCAGCTCACCACCGATCAGCCTCCCTGGAATGAACACTGAAGCTTTCTTT
TRBV19	-	TRBJ1-1	-	CASSMRSTGNTEAFF	TGTGCCAGTAGTATGAGATCTACAGGGAACACTGAAGCTTTCTTT
TRBV19	-	TRBJ1-1	-	CASSMGGPDTEAFF	TGTGCCAGTAGTATGGGGGGGCCCGACACTGAAGCTTTCTTT
TRBV5-1	-	TRBJ1-2	-	CASSSGTAGAYGYTF	TGCGCCAGCAGCTCGGGGACTGCGGGCGCCTATGGCTACACCTTC
TRBV19	once	TRBJ1-3	TRBD1	CATRQGVNSGNTIYF	TGTGCCACCAGACAGGGGGTAAACTCTGGAAACACCATATATTTT
TRBV4-1	-	TRBJ1-4	-	CASSGFGVGSEKLFF	TGCGCCAGCAGCGGGTTCGGGGTTGGTAGCGAAAAACTGTTTTTT
TRBV28	-	TRBJ2-2	-	CASSLWDLNRGPGELFF	TGTGCCAGCAGTTTATGGGACCTAAACCGCGGTCCCGGGGAGCTGTTTTTT
TRBV7-6	-	TRBJ2-7	-	CASSLFGGDYEQYF	TGTGCCAGCAGCTTATTTGGGGGCGACTACGAGCAGTACTTC
TRBV7-9	-	TRBJ1-5	TRBD1	CASSFTRTGREQPQHF	TGTGCCAGCAGCTTCACTAGGACAGGGCGGGAGCAGCCCCAGCATTTT
TRBV19	-	TRBJ1-5	-	CASTLGSVRNQPQHF	TGTGCCAGTACTCTCGGGTCCGTGCGCAATCAGCCCCAGCATTTT
TRBV18	-	TRBJ1-3	-	CASSPRRGDGNTIYF	TGTGCCAGCTCACCCCGTAGGGGTGATGGAAACACCATATATTTT
TRBV9	-	TRBJ2-2	-	CASSFRGRLNTGELFF	TGTGCCAGCAGCTTCCGGGGACGCCTGAACACCGGGGAGCTGTTTTTT
TRBV15	-	TRBJ2-5	TRBD1	CATSTRGGAETQYF	TGTGCCACCAGCACCCGAGGGGGCGCAGAGACCCAGTACTTC
TRBV7-2	-	TRBJ2-5	TRBD2	CASSSDRGEETQYF	TGTGCCAGCAGCTCCGATCGGGGGGAAGAGACCCAGTACTTC
TRBV5-1	-	TRBJ2-1	-	CASSPGGATQFF	TGCGCCAGCAGCCCTGGGGGCGCCACGCAGTTCTTC
TRBV18	-	TRBJ1-5	TRBD1	CASSAGTGENQPQHF	TGTGCCAGTTCAGCCGGGACAGGGGAGAATCAGCCCCAGCATTTT
TRBV13	-	TRBJ1-2	TRBD1	CASTGTGGGSGYGYTF	TGTGCCAGCACCGGGACAGGGGGCGGTTCAGGCTATGGCTACACCTTC
TRBV2	-	TRBJ2-1	TRBD1	CASRVTGGTYNEQFF	TGTGCCAGCAGAGTTACAGGGGGGACCTACAATGAGCAGTTCTTC
TRBV11-2	-	TRBJ1-6	-	CASSRKRGFSPLHF	TGTGCCAGCAGCAGGAAGAGAGGATTTTCACCCCTCCACTTT
TRBV28	-	TRBJ2-6	-	CASRLQGTGANVLTF	TGTGCCAGCAGGCTCCAGGGTACTGGGGCCAACGTCCTGACTTTC
TRBV7-2	-	TRBJ1-2	-	CASSQNIKLRGYTF	TGTGCCAGCAGCCAAAATATTAAACTACGAGGCTACACCTTC
TRBV5-1	-	TRBJ2-1	TRBD2	CASSSGGSSYNEQFF	TGCGCCAGCAGCTCGGGAGGGAGCTCCTACAATGAGCAGTTCTTC
TRBV2	-	TRBJ1-5	TRBD1	CASSEGQGASNQPQHF	TGTGCCAGCAGTGAAGGACAGGGGGCGAGCAATCAGCCCCAGCATTTT
TRBV7-2	-	TRBJ1-2	-	CASSPHYGYTF	TGTGCCAGCAGTCCTCATTATGGCTACACCTTC
TRBV6-4	-	TRBJ2-1	-	CASRGTLNNEQFF	TGTGCCAGCAGGGGGACGCTCAACAATGAGCAGTTCTTC
TRBV2	-	TRBJ2-3	-	CASNPPFTDTQYF	TGTGCCAGCAATCCACCCTTCACAGATACGCAGTATTTT
TRBV4-3	-	TRBJ1-2	-	CASSHNEGNGGYTF	TGCGCCAGCAGCCATAATGAGGGGAACGGTGGCTACACCTTC
TRBV6-6	-	TRBJ1-1	-	CASSYSFRPQNGAFF	TGTGCCAGCAGTTACTCGTTCCGGCCCCAGAATGGAGCTTTCTTT
TRBV25-1	-	TRBJ1-1	-	CASSEQGSWNTEAFF	TGTGCCAGCAGTGAACAGGGTTCTTGGAACACTGAAGCTTTCTTT
TRBV14	once	TRBJ1-2	-	CASSQVASGGGYGYTF	TGTGCCAGCAGCCAAGTCGCGAGCGGAGGGGGCTATGGCTACACCTTC
TRBV13	-	TRBJ1-1	-	CASSLQQNTEAFF	TGTGCCAGCTCCTTACAGCAGAACACTGAAGCTTTCTTT
TRBV6-1	-	TRBJ2-6	-	CAISDPHSLTSGANVLTF	TGTGCCATCAGTGACCCCCATTCCCTTACCTCTGGGGCCAACGTCCTGACTTTC
TRBV5-4	-	TRBJ2-3	TRBD2	CASSQTSGRNTDTQYF	TGTGCCAGCAGCCAAACTAGCGGGAGAAACACAGATACGCAGTATTTT
TRBV7-2	-	TRBJ2-5	-	CASSLGFRETQYF	TGTGCCAGCAGCTTAGGTTTCCGAGAGACCCAGTACTTC
TRBV5-1	-	TRBJ2-7	TRBD2	CASSIDWTSAAYEQYF	TGCGCCAGCAGCATAGATTGGACTAGCGCAGCCTACGAGCAGTACTTC
TRBV23-1	-	TRBJ2-7	-	CASSQRSATSYEQYF	TGCGCCAGCAGTCAACGGAGCGCAACTAGCTACGAGCAGTACTTC
TRBV5-8	-	TRBJ1-4	-	CASSSTGRNEKLFF	TGTGCCAGCAGCTCGACGGGGAGGAATGAAAAACTGTTTTTT
TRBV7-8	-	TRBJ2-7	TRBD1	CASSPRTGPYEQYF	TGTGCCAGCAGCCCCCGGACAGGGCCATACGAGCAGTACTTC
TRBV7-9	-	TRBJ1-2	TRBD1	CASSLATGPSGYTF	TGTGCCAGCAGCTTAGCGACAGGGCCAAGTGGCTACACCTTC
TRBV7-9	-	TRBJ2-1	TRBD2	CASSSSGAGGRDEQFF	TGTGCCAGCAGCTCCAGTGGGGCGGGAGGGAGAGATGAGCAGTTCTTC
TRBV11-2	-	TRBJ2-1	-	CASSSLNEQFF	TGTGCCAGCAGCTCCCTTAATGAGCAGTTCTTC
TRBV5-4	-	TRBJ2-1	TRBD2	CASSPGLAGALPNEQFF	TGTGCCAGCAGCCCTGGACTAGCGGGGGCCCTACCCAATGAGCAGTTCTTC
TRBV7-9	-	TRBJ1-1	-	CASSLGGVDTEAFF	TGTGCCAGCAGCTTAGGCGGGGTGGACACTGAAGCTTTCTTT
TRBV7-3	-	TRBJ2-3	-	CASSPGTPGLDTQYF	TGTGCCAGCAGCCCCGGGACTCCAGGTCTGGATACGCAGTATTTT
TRBV11-2	-	TRBJ2-7	-	CASSLEIRRGIDGNEQYF	TGTGCCAGCAGCTTAGAAATCAGGAGGGGGATCGATGGTAACGAGCAGTACTTC
TRBV7-6	once	TRBJ1-5	-	CASSALQGASNRPQHF	TGTGCCAGCAGCGCCTTACAGGGTGCCAGCAATCGGCCCCAGCATTTT
TRBV18	-	TRBJ2-7	TRBD1	CASSHGQGYYEQYF	TGTGCCAGCTCGCACGGACAGGGTTACTACGAGCAGTACTTC
TRBV10-2	-	TRBJ2-3	-	CASSLTDTQYF	TGCGCCAGCAGCTTAACAGATACGCAGTATTTT
TRBV19	-	TRBJ1-4	-	CASTSEGLNEKLFF	TGTGCCAGTACCTCAGAGGGCTTGAACGAAAAACTGTTTTTT
TRBV18	-	TRBJ2-5	-	CASSLPGSQETQYF	TGTGCCAGCTCGCTTCCCGGGTCCCAAGAGACCCAGTACTTC